This T cell receptor beta chain was recovered during a study of vaccination and CD4 T cells after COVID-19. Study context: Culture controls were given either a CEFX pool, an HIV-1 Nef pool, or no peptide.

CD4+ T cells that had been cultured provided DNA sequenced with the Oncomine TCR Beta short-read assay. Via MiXCR, TCRdb re-called the PCR reads, giving one row per CDR3 protein. The table lists roughly 17,000 distinct CDR3 sequences, approximately 55% of them singletons. The treatment here: approximately 9-day PBMC culture with coronavirus spike peptide pools or control peptides (ViraFEST assay). Positive SARS-CoV-2 PCR tests in convalescent patients dated from March to December 2020, pre-Alpha, Beta and Delta. Culture conditions combined 1.5 million to 2.5 million PBMCs per well with approximately 9.2 IU/ml IL-2 and 8.5 to 10 ug/ml peptide pools. As concerns this clonotype: Its antigen remains unknown.

Looked up from germline, CDR1 is MDHEN and CDR2 is SYDVKM. CDR3 length equals 15 residues. Deletions cut 2 bases from V and 9 bases from J, with 17 bases between. Sequenced material: CD4+ T cells from blood, cultured in vitro. V and J are TRBV28 and TRBJ1-3, with no clear D. The source of this sequence is a human donor who had recovered from COVID-19. The CDR3 nucleotides read TGTGCCAGCAGTTTAATTGCCCGGGGTAGAGGCACCATATATTTT. Translation gives CASSLIARGRGTIYF.